Listed here are 18 T cell receptor beta chains from one sample, sequenced in a study of OX40 agonist ivuxolimab in advanced cancers. The table came from immunoSEQ multiplex PCR; TCRdb's copy has only in-frame clones and leaves some out. Among 65,000 to 75,000 clones listed, approximately 90% were seen once. The specimen comprised CD4+ or CD8+ T cells sorted from blood, sampled in a trial of the OX40 agonist ivuxolimab. These receptors all stem from an adult with an advanced solid tumor such as melanoma, head and neck, liver or kidney cancer.

The V call is TRBV18, the J call TRBJ2-6; D gene unclear. The CDR3 totals 17 residues. The V gene's germline CDR1 is KGHSH and CDR2 LQKENI. V shed 1 base and J shed 4 bases, with 14 bases lying between them. CDR3 region: CASSPRSDPTGANVLTF. CDR3 DNA sequence: TGTGCCAGCTCACCACGGTCAGATCCCACAGGGGCCAACGTCCTGACTTTC. The full variable domain, with the rest looked up from reference TRBV18 and TRBJ2-6, is NAGVMQNPRHLVRRRGQEARLRCSPMKGHSHVYWYRQLPEEGLKFMVYLQKENIIDESGMPKERFSAEFPKEGPSILRIQQVVRGDSAAYFCASSPRSDPTGANVLTFGAGSRLTVL.

The chain carries TRBV12-5 and TRBJ2-5; D not resolved. Germline V CDR1 and CDR2: LGHNT, FRNRAP. V was shortened by 5 bases and J by 5 bases, with 12 bases between the two germline ends. This CDR3 region has 13 residues. CDR3 in amino acids: CASGPSTVETQYF. In DNA, the CDR3 is TGTGCTAGTGGTCCCAGCACGGTGGAGACCCAGTACTTC.

The chain combines TRBV9 with TRBJ2-1; 7 nucleotides line up with TRBD2. In germline, CDR1 is SGDLS, CDR2 YYNGEE. This CDR3 has 14 amino acids. The J segment lost 6 bases and the V segment lost 4 bases, leaving 7 bases of the junction unmatched. The CDR3 DNA is TGTGCCAGCAGCCCAGAGACGGGGGGCAATGAGCAGTTCTTC. It encodes CASSPETGGNEQFF.

The V call is TRBV5-8, the J call TRBJ1-4, with D possibly matching TRBD1 (5 bases). The length of the CDR3 is 15 residues. From germline, CDR1 is SGHTS and CDR2 YDEGEE. V shed 6 bases and J shed 3 bases, with 15 bases lying between them. CDR3 sequence: CASTQPGGSNEKLFF. The CDR3 coding sequence is TGTGCCAGCACCCAACCCGGGGGGTCTAATGAAAAACTGTTTTTT.

Here the CDR3 reads CASSPTVGGSETQYF. As DNA, the CDR3 is TGCGCCAGCAGCCCCACTGTCGGAGGATCTGAGACCCAGTACTTC. V and J are TRBV5-1 and TRBJ2-5; TRBD2 is a possible D gene (5 bases). The germline V gene encodes CDR1 SGHRS and CDR2 YFSETQ. V dropped 4 bases and J dropped 5 bases, with 18 bases sitting between them. This CDR3 has 15 residues.

The chain recombines TRBV5-1 with TRBJ2-7, with 9 bases aligning to TRBD2. CDR3 size: 14 residues. Germline V gene data show CDR1 as SGHRS and CDR2 as YFSETQ. The junction had 4 bases not matched to a gene; V was cut back by 2 bases and J by 4 bases. The CDR3 DNA sequence: TGCGCCAGCAGCTTCGGGACTAGCACGTACGAGCAGTACTTC. Amino acid sequence: CASSFGTSTYEQYF. The full variable domain, with the rest looked up from reference TRBV5-1 and TRBJ2-7, is KAGVTQTPRYLIKTRGQQVTLSCSPISGHRSVSWYQQTPGQGLQFLFEYFSETQRNKGNFPGRFSGRQFSNSRSEMNVSTLELGDSALYLCASSFGTSTYEQYFGPGTRLTVT.

This clone was found once. CDR3 sequence: CASSTLSKKNEKLFF. DNA for the CDR3: TGTGCCAGCAGTACGCTGAGCAAGAAAAATGAAAAACTGTTTTTT. V gene TRBV27 combines with J gene TRBJ1-4; the D is unclear. Trimming removed 5 bases from V and 5 bases from J, with 15 bases in between. The length of the CDR3 is 15 residues. From germline, CDR1 is MNHEY and CDR2 SMNVEV (reference sequence).

J is TRBJ2-7 and V is TRBV5-4; 8 bases fit TRBD1. The CDR3 has 15 residues. J lost 6 bases, V lost 3 bases, and 11 bases had no gene match. Germline V gives CDR1 SGHNT, CDR2 YYREEE (reference sequence). CDR3 region: CASSYWDRTRGEQYF. In DNA form, the CDR3 reads TGTGCCAGCAGCTACTGGGACAGGACAAGAGGCGAGCAGTACTTC.

The chain has TRBV15 and TRBJ1-2; a possible D gene is TRBD1 (5 bases). The CDR3 totals 14 residues. The V gene's germline CDR1 is LNHNV and CDR2 YYDKDF (reference sequence). Between the trimmed V and J ends, which lost 1 base and 4 bases, there was a span of 10 bases. The CDR3 here is CATSRAQGGYGYTF. The CDR3 DNA is TGTGCCACCAGCAGAGCCCAGGGTGGCTATGGCTACACCTTC.

V is TRBV7-9 and J is TRBJ2-3; the match to TRBD2 covers 9 bases. Looked up from germline, CDR1 is SEHNR and CDR2 is FQNEAQ (reference sequence). The CDR3 covers 16 residues. The ends lost 5 bases at V and 3 bases at J; junction bases unmatched: 9. The CDR3 region is CASSRAGTSSTDTQYF. In DNA form, the CDR3 reads TGTGCCAGCAGCAGGGCCGGGACTAGCTCGACAGATACGCAGTATTTT.

This rearrangement joins TRBV27 to TRBJ2-7, with D maybe TRBD2 (7 bases). There are 15 residues in the CDR3. The germline V gene has CDR1 MNHEY and CDR2 SMNVEV (reference sequence). V lost 6 bases and J 0 bases, leaving 15 bases between the germline ends. The CDR3 reads CASRRDRTSSYEQYF. The DNA for the CDR3 is TGTGCCAGCAGGAGAGACAGGACTAGCTCCTACGAGCAGTACTTC.

This sequence joins TRBV5-1 and TRBJ2-7; D assignment may be TRBD1 or TRBD2 (5 bases each). V lost 1 base and J lost 4, with 12 bases in between. Germline V lookup: CDR1 SGHRS, CDR2 YFSETQ. The CDR3 runs to 14 residues. Written as DNA, the CDR3 is TGCGCCAGCAGCTTGACCGGGACCAAGTACGAGCAGTACTTC. It codes for CASSLTGTKYEQYF.

The V call is TRBV7-7, the J call TRBJ2-1; tentative D call: TRBD2 (6 bases). Per the germline V gene, CDR1 is SSHAT and CDR2 is FNYEAQ (reference sequence). Trimming shortened V by 1 base and J by 7 bases, and 23 bases separated the two germline ends. The CDR3 loop spans 18 amino acids. The CDR3 loop reads CASSLGGSSDSLGNEQFF. DNA of the CDR3: TGTGCCAGCAGCTTAGGAGGGTCTAGCGACTCCTTAGGGAATGAGCAGTTCTTC.

The chain couples TRBV27 to TRBJ2-2, with 7 nucleotides matching TRBD1. The V gene end was trimmed by 5 bases and the J gene end by 0 bases; junction bases not matched to a gene: 9. Germline V CDR1 and CDR2: MNHEY, SMNVEV (reference sequence). This CDR3 region has 17 residues. CDR3: CASSRRDSISNTGELFF. The CDR3 coding sequence is TGTGCCAGCAGTCGCCGGGACAGCATTTCGAACACCGGGGAGCTGTTTTTT.

DNA of the CDR3: TGTGCCTGGAGTTCAGTGAACACCGGGGAGCTGTTTTTT. Its translation is CAWSSVNTGELFF. The chain couples TRBV30 to TRBJ2-2; D unclear. Germline CDR1 GTSNPN, CDR2 SVGIG (reference sequence). This CDR3 has 13 residues. Trimming removed 2 bases from V and 1 base from J, with 5 bases in between.

The rearrangement uses TRBV27 and TRBJ1-1; the D gene is possibly TRBD1 (6 bases). With 2 bases removed from V and 6 bases from J, the gap between germline ends came to 10 bases. Per the germline V gene, CDR1 is MNHEY and CDR2 is SMNVEV (reference sequence). The CDR3 loop spans 13 amino acids. This CDR3 reads CASSLRQVSEAFF. The CDR3 nucleotides are TGTGCCAGCAGTTTACGACAGGTCTCTGAAGCTTTCTTT.

The chain joins TRBV30 to TRBJ1-5, with no clear D. The V gene lost 5 bases and the J gene lost 3 bases, with 5 bases spanning the gap. CDR1 and CDR2 from the germline V gene are GTSNPN and SVGIG (reference sequence). CDR3 length equals 11 residues. CDR3 nucleotides: TGTGCCTGGCCCAACAATCAGCCCCAGCATTTT. Protein sequence: CAWPNNQPQHF.

The chain carries TRBV21-1 and TRBJ2-5. TRBV21-1 is tagged as a pseudogene. CDR3 length: 16 residues. CDR3 sequence: CASSIFFWGSQETQYF. CDR3 nucleotide sequence: TGTGCCAGCAGCATATTTTTTTGGGGGTCCCAAGAGACCCAGTACTTC.